Listed below are T cell receptor beta chains from one sample, sequenced in a study of human T cells and chemical hapten exposure. TCRdb passed the RACE reads through MiXCR, listing each CDR3 protein once. The sample comprises approximately 97,000 distinct CDR3 sequences, over 10% of which are singletons, and more than 3% rests with the top ten. The starting material was whole blood, obtained in connection with sensitization to the hapten diphenylcyclopropenone (DPC). The source of these receptors is a woman aged 40 to 50 with alopecia areata. Some clones in this sample may be carry-over from other donors' samples. The CDR3 runs from the conserved cysteine through the conserved F or W. A D gene is named only where the DNA matches it firmly. Size tells how often a clone was seen (once, few, many) or the class of an expanded clone, and some rows leave it out.

CDR3 DNA: TGCGCCAGCAGCCAAGGTTACGGAGACCTTAACTATGGCTACACCTTC
CDR3 protein: CASSQGYGDLNYGYTF
D gene: -
J gene: TRBJ1-2
clone size: many
CDR3 length: 16
V gene: TRBV4-1

CDR3 DNA: TGTGCCAGCAGCCAAAGTCGCGAGCAGTACTTC
CDR3 protein: CASSQSREQYF
D gene: -
J gene: TRBJ2-7
clone size: many
CDR3 length: 11
V gene: TRBV16

CDR3 DNA: TGCAGTGCTAGAGATCAAGCTCGGGGGCCGGGCTACACCTTC
CDR3 protein: CSARDQARGPGYTF
D gene: -
J gene: TRBJ1-2
clone size: -
CDR3 length: 14
V gene: TRBV20-1

CDR3 DNA: TGTGCCAGCAGCTTAGGGGTGGCTAGCGGGAGCTCCTACGAGCAGTACTTC
CDR3 protein: CASSLGVASGSSYEQYF
D gene: TRBD2
J gene: TRBJ2-7
clone size: many
CDR3 length: 17
V gene: TRBV7-2

CDR3 DNA: TGTGCCACCAGTGACAACACCGGGACGGGGGGCAATGAGCAGTTCTTC
CDR3 protein: CATSDNTGTGGNEQFF
D gene: TRBD2
J gene: TRBJ2-1
clone size: many
CDR3 length: 16
V gene: TRBV24-1

CDR3 DNA: TGTGCCAGCAGCTTGTCCGAGCGGGAGCTTAGTGAGCAGTTCTTC
CDR3 protein: CASSLSERELSEQFF
D gene: TRBD2
J gene: TRBJ2-1
clone size: few
CDR3 length: 15
V gene: TRBV5-4

CDR3 DNA: TGTGCCAGCAGCCAAGATTTAATCAGCGGGGACACTGAAGCTTTCTTT
CDR3 protein: CASSQDLISGDTEAFF
D gene: -
J gene: TRBJ1-1
clone size: many
CDR3 length: 16
V gene: TRBV14

CDR3 DNA: TGTGCCAGCAGCCAAGTCGGAACAGGAGCGAACACCGGGGAGCTGTTTTTT
CDR3 protein: CASSQVGTGANTGELFF
D gene: -
J gene: TRBJ2-2
clone size: many
CDR3 length: 17
V gene: TRBV3-1

CDR3 DNA: TGCAGCGCTGGAGGCCAAAGAGAGGCAGATACGCAGTATTTT
CDR3 protein: CSAGGQREADTQYF
D gene: -
J gene: TRBJ2-3
clone size: -
CDR3 length: 14
V gene: TRBV29-1

CDR3 DNA: TGCAGTGCTAGAGATTTAGTCCATGAGCAGTTCTTC
CDR3 protein: CSARDLVHEQFF
D gene: -
J gene: TRBJ2-1
clone size: many
CDR3 length: 12
V gene: TRBV20-1

CDR3 DNA: TGCAGCGTGCGAATATTGGAGGGTTTCCCCTACGAGCAGTACTTC
CDR3 protein: CSVRILEGFPYEQYF
D gene: -
J gene: TRBJ2-7
clone size: -
CDR3 length: 15
V gene: TRBV29-1

CDR3 DNA: TGTGCCAGCAGTCAGAGGGACAATCAGCCCCAGCATTTT
CDR3 protein: CASSQRDNQPQHF
D gene: -
J gene: TRBJ1-5
clone size: many
CDR3 length: 13
V gene: TRBV12-3/TRBV12-4

CDR3 DNA: TGTGCCAGCAGCTCACCGGGACGGAACACCGGGGAGCTGTTTTTT
CDR3 protein: CASSSPGRNTGELFF
D gene: -
J gene: TRBJ2-2
clone size: many
CDR3 length: 15
V gene: TRBV11-2

CDR3 DNA: TGCAGCGTTCGGGGACAGACAGATACGCAGTATTTT
CDR3 protein: CSVRGQTDTQYF
D gene: TRBD1
J gene: TRBJ2-3
clone size: many
CDR3 length: 12
V gene: TRBV29-1

CDR3 DNA: TGTGCCAGCAGACCCGGGCTAGCGGGAGGGCCCGTGAATGAGCAGTTCTTC
CDR3 protein: CASRPGLAGGPVNEQFF
D gene: TRBD2
J gene: TRBJ2-1
clone size: many
CDR3 length: 17
V gene: TRBV12-3/TRBV12-4

CDR3 DNA: TGTGCCAGCAGTCAAGCGGCTAAGGGCGCCGGGGAGCTGTTTTTT
CDR3 protein: CASSQAAKGAGELFF
D gene: -
J gene: TRBJ2-2
clone size: -
CDR3 length: 15
V gene: TRBV5-6

CDR3 DNA: TGTGCCAGCAGCCCCGGGACCTATAATTCACCCCTCCACTTT
CDR3 protein: CASSPGTYNSPLHF
D gene: -
J gene: TRBJ1-6
clone size: many
CDR3 length: 14
V gene: TRBV7-2

CDR3 DNA: TGCAGTGCTAGATACCGTGACAGCTCCTACGAGCAGTACTTC
CDR3 protein: CSARYRDSSYEQYF
D gene: -
J gene: TRBJ2-7
clone size: few
CDR3 length: 14
V gene: TRBV20-1

CDR3 DNA: TGCAGTGCTAGAGGAGGGGGCGAATATAACTATGGCTACACCTTC
CDR3 protein: CSARGGGEYNYGYTF
D gene: TRBD1
J gene: TRBJ1-2
clone size: -
CDR3 length: 15
V gene: TRBV20-1

CDR3 DNA: TGCGCCAGCACCCTAGACAGGAAGAACACTGAAGCTTTCTTT
CDR3 protein: CASTLDRKNTEAFF
D gene: -
J gene: TRBJ1-1
clone size: -
CDR3 length: 14
V gene: TRBV10-1

CDR3 DNA: TGTGCCAGCCCCCTGCCCGGGGAGCTGTTTTTT
CDR3 protein: CASPLPGELFF
D gene: -
J gene: TRBJ2-2
clone size: few
CDR3 length: 11
V gene: TRBV27

CDR3 DNA: TGTGCCAGCAGTCCAAGACTAGCTCATGAGACCCAGTACTTC
CDR3 protein: CASSPRLAHETQYF
D gene: TRBD2
J gene: TRBJ2-5
clone size: few
CDR3 length: 14
V gene: TRBV27

CDR3 DNA: TGTGCCAGCAGTCCCGGCAGGGCCAGGGTGCGCGAGCAGTACTTC
CDR3 protein: CASSPGRARVREQYF
D gene: -
J gene: TRBJ2-7
clone size: -
CDR3 length: 15
V gene: TRBV6-5